Listed here are 7 T cell receptor beta chains from one sample, sequenced in a study of blood T cell repertoires in COVID-19. Profiling relied on immunoSEQ multiplex PCR, and the TCRdb table lists in-frame clones only, not all of them. The sample shows some 250,000 clones, approximately 91% of them seen only once. What was sequenced was peripheral blood. Source of these receptors: a human donor in a cohort sampled during active COVID-19.

The CDR3 here is CASMLQGDTEAFF. The CDR3 bases are TGTGCCAGCATGTTGCAGGGTGATACTGAAGCTTTCTTT. The chain recombines TRBV6-5 with TRBJ1-1; maybe TRBD1 (5 bases). The CDR3 contains 13 residues. Germline V CDR1 and CDR2: MNHEY, SVGAGI. Trimming shortened V by 7 bases and J by 5 bases, and 14 bases separated the two germline ends.

The chain couples TRBV6-1 to TRBJ2-6; no reliable D call. V was cut by 9 bases and J by 0 bases, with 9 bases left in between. The CDR3 contains 14 residues. Germline lookup yields CDR1 MNHNS and CDR2 SASEGT. The CDR3 DNA reads TGTGCCAGTCTGAGGTACTCTGGGGCCAACGTCCTGACTTTC. Translating it yields CASLRYSGANVLTF.

The gene calls are TRBV5-6 and TRBJ1-2; weak D call: TRBD1 (5 bases). V was trimmed by 3 bases and J by 6 bases, leaving 18 bases between them. The CDR3 is 15 residues long. Germline assignment: CDR1 SGHDT and CDR2 YYEEEE. The CDR3 sequence: CASSWDAGGVHGYTF. CDR3 DNA: TGTGCCAGCAGCTGGGACGCGGGGGGTGTCCATGGCTACACCTTC.

This clone showed up just once. V is TRBV19 and J is TRBJ2-7; TRBD1 matches 7 bases. CDR3 length: 14 amino acids. Germline CDR1 and CDR2: LNHDA and SQIVND (reference sequence). Trimming cost V 5 bases and J 3 bases; bases outside gene matches: 7. The CDR3 DNA sequence: TGTGCCAGTAGTCGGGACAGACCATACTACGAGCAGTACTTC. This codes for CASSRDRPYYEQYF.

The CDR3 here is CASSEGTEFGETQYF. Written as DNA, the CDR3 is TGTGCCAGCAGCGAAGGGACAGAGTTCGGTGAGACCCAGTACTTC. V is TRBV9 and J is TRBJ2-5; 7 bases are a match to TRBD1. Germline-derived CDR1 and CDR2 are SGDLS and YYNGEE. The ends lost 3 bases at V and 5 bases at J; junction bases unmatched: 10. This CDR3 is 15 amino acids long.

V and J are TRBV7-2 and TRBJ2-7; 7 nucleotides agree with TRBD1. The CDR3 sequence is 14 residues long. Per germline, CDR1 SGHTA and CDR2 FQGNSA. V dropped 3 bases and J dropped 1; count of bases not matched to a gene: 3. In nucleotides, the CDR3 is TGTGCCAGCAGCTTGGGACAGTTGTCCTACGAGCAGTACTTC. Protein sequence: CASSLGQLSYEQYF.

The sample holds one count of this clone. This rearrangement joins TRBV6-2 or TRBV6-3 to TRBJ1-2, with D uncertain. This CDR3 is 14 amino acids long. Trimming stripped 0 bases from V and 4 bases from J, with 9 bases between. From germline, CDR1 is MNHEY and CDR2 SVGEGT. This CDR3 reads CASSYSGSFYGYTF. The CDR3 region has the DNA TGTGCCAGCAGTTACTCCGGGTCCTTCTATGGCTACACCTTC.